This TCR beta chain was observed in a study of blood T cell repertoires in COVID-19. Method: immunoSEQ multiplex PCR; TCRdb's copy keeps in-frame clones and lacks some. This sample has a few hundred thousand clones, with around 89% found just once. Germline V gene sequence: CDR1 SGDLS, CDR2 YYNGEE. With 2 bases removed from V and 4 bases from J, the gap between germline ends came to 7 bases. The CDR3 has 13 residues. This receptor was obtained from a woman aged 55 to 70 in a cohort exposed to, infected with or recovered from COVID-19 (not recorded which). The sample comprised PBMCs or T cells enriched from blood (not recorded which). This chain connects TRBV9 to TRBJ1-5; a possible D gene is TRBD1 (5 bases). The CDR3 sequence is CASSVGANQPQHF. Here the CDR3 DNA reads TGTGCCAGCAGCGTTGGGGCAAATCAGCCCCAGCATTTT.